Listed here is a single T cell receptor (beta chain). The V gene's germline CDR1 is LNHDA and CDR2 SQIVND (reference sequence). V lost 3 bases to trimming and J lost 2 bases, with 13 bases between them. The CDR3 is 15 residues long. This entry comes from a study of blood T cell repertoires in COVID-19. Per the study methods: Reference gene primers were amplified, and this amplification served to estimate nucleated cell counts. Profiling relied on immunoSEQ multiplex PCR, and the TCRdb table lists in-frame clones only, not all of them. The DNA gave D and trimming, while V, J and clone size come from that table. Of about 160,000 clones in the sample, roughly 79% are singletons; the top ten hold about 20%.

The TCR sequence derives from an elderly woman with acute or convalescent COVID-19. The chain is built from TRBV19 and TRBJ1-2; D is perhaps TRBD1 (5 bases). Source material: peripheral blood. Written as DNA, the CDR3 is TGTGCCAGTAGTATCACCGGGACTATAAACTATGGCTACACCTTC. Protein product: CASSITGTINYGYTF.